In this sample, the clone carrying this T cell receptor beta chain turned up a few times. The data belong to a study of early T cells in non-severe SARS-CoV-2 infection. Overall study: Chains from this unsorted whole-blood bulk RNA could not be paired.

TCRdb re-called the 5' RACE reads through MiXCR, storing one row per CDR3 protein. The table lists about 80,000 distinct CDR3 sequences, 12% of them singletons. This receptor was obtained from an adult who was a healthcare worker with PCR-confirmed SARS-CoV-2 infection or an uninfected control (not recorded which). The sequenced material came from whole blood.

The CDR3 loop is CASGLTTGQSWKKLFF. The DNA for the CDR3 is TGTGCTAGTGGTTTGACCACGGGACAGTCTTGGAAAAAACTGTTTTTT. This sequence joins TRBV12-5 and TRBJ1-4; TRBD1 aligns across 7 bases. CDR1 and CDR2 from the germline V gene are LGHNT and FRNRAP. The CDR3 spans 16 residues. With V trimmed by 2 bases and J by 9 bases, 12 bases remained unmatched.